A selection of T cell receptor beta chains follows, all from one sample in a study of blood T cell repertoires in COVID-19. The data were produced by immunoSEQ multiplex PCR, yet TCRdb's version contains in-frame clones alone and is incomplete. The sample has over 250,000 clones, 70% to 90% seen once. Source material: peripheral blood. The source is a woman aged 70-85 years with acute or convalescent COVID-19. CDR3s include the opening cysteine and the closing phenylalanine or tryptophan. A D gene is named only where the DNA matches it firmly. Expanded clones get a size class; other rows say once, few or many, or leave the size out.

v_gene,d_gene,abundance,j_gene,CDR3nt,CDR3aa
TRBV7-9,TRBD1,few,TRBJ1-4,TGTGCCAGCAGCCCAAACAGGGGGCGGGGTAATGAAAAACTGTTTTTT,CASSPNRGRGNEKLFF
TRBV6-5,-,-,TRBJ2-7,TGTGCCAGCAGTTACAGGGGGAACTCCTACGAGCAGTACTTC,CASSYRGNSYEQYF
TRBV4-1,TRBD2,-,TRBJ2-3,TGCGCCAGCAGAACTAGCGGGGGACCAGATACGCAGTATTTT,CASRTSGGPDTQYF
TRBV5-4,-,-,TRBJ1-1,TGTGCCAGCAGCCAAATGAACACTGAAGCTTTCTTT,CASSQMNTEAFF
TRBV19,TRBD1,-,TRBJ2-7,TGTGCCAGTAAAGGGACAGGTATTTCCTACGAGCAGTACTTC,CASKGTGISYEQYF
TRBV11-2,-,-,TRBJ1-1,TGTGCCAGCGGCGGGGAGCGGATGAACACTGAAGCTTTCTTT,CASGGERMNTEAFF
TRBV5-1,TRBD1,-,TRBJ1-2,TGCGCCAGCAGGGAGATACAGGGGGCGAGAAGTGGCTACACCTTC,CASREIQGARSGYTF
TRBV5-1,TRBD2,-,TRBJ2-3,TGCGCCAGCAGCCTAGGACTAGCCACAGATACGCAGTATTTT,CASSLGLATDTQYF
TRBV7-8,TRBD2,-,TRBJ2-5,TGTGCCAGCAGCCCCCAACTAGCGGGTGGCGAGACCCAGTACTTC,CASSPQLAGGETQYF
TRBV16,-,-,TRBJ1-3,TGTGCCAGCAGCCAACGAACCCCGGGGATTGGAAACACCATATATTTT,CASSQRTPGIGNTIYF
TRBV5-1,-,few,TRBJ1-6,TGCGCCAGCAGCCCTGACAGTTTCTATTCACCCCTCCACTTT,CASSPDSFYSPLHF
TRBV12-3/TRBV12-4,-,-,TRBJ2-7,TGTGCCAGCGGCACAGGGTTCTACGAGCAGTACTTC,CASGTGFYEQYF
TRBV5-1,-,-,TRBJ1-1,TGCGCCAGCAGCTCAGGGGTACCCCTTGAAGCTTTCTTT,CASSSGVPLEAFF
TRBV7-6,TRBD1,-,TRBJ1-2,TGTGCCAGCAGCTTAGACCAGGGGGAGAGTGGCTACACCTTC,CASSLDQGESGYTF
TRBV28,TRBD1,-,TRBJ1-1,TGTGCCAGCAGTTTGCCAAGACAGGGGAGAACTGAAGCTTTCTTT,CASSLPRQGRTEAFF
TRBV10-3,-,-,TRBJ2-1,TGTGCCATCCGTTCTCAACAGGGCAATGAGCAGTTCTTC,CAIRSQQGNEQFF
TRBV5-1,-,-,TRBJ2-1,TGCGCCAGCAGCCCCCAACTAAGAGATGAGCAGTTCTTC,CASSPQLRDEQFF
TRBV2,-,-,TRBJ1-4,TGTGCCAGCAGCCGGACAGCAACTAATGAAAAACTGTTTTTT,CASSRTATNEKLFF
TRBV19,-,-,TRBJ2-2,TGTGCCAGTAGGAGCAAGGGGTCTCCCGGGGAGCTGTTTTTT,CASRSKGSPGELFF
TRBV6-5,TRBD2,-,TRBJ2-1,TGTGCCAGCATGGGCGGGGGGCTCTCCTACAATGAGCAGTTCTTC,CASMGGGLSYNEQFF
TRBV6-1,-,-,TRBJ2-4,TGTGCCAGCAGTGAAGGTCTCGGGGGTACGTCCAAAAACATTCAGTACTTC,CASSEGLGGTSKNIQYF
TRBV19,-,-,TRBJ1-2,TGTGCCAGTACCTCCGGTGGAGGAGACTATGGCTACACCTTC,CASTSGGGDYGYTF
TRBV28,-,-,TRBJ2-3,TGTGCCAGCTTCGGGGGAACAGATACGCAGTATTTT,CASFGGTDTQYF
TRBV4-1,-,few,TRBJ2-3,TGCGCCAGCAGCCAAGAGGGGAGGTGGGATACGCAGTATTTT,CASSQEGRWDTQYF
TRBV5-1,TRBD1,once,TRBJ2-7,TGCGCCAGCAGCCCCGACAGGGGTGGTAGCGAGCAGTACTTC,CASSPDRGGSEQYF
TRBV5-6,TRBD1,-,TRBJ2-1,TGTGCCAGCAGCACCATGGGACAGGCCTACAATGAGCAGTTCTTC,CASSTMGQAYNEQFF
TRBV19,-,-,TRBJ1-4,TGTGCCAGTAGTCCCAGGGGAGTGGGTAATGAAAAACTGTTTTTT,CASSPRGVGNEKLFF
TRBV5-1,TRBD1,-,TRBJ1-3,TGCGCCAGCAGCTTGGGCCCGACAGGGGTAGGAAACACCATATATTTT,CASSLGPTGVGNTIYF
TRBV7-8,TRBD1,-,TRBJ1-1,TGTGCCAGCAGCTTAGACAGGGGCAACACTGAAGCTTTCTTT,CASSLDRGNTEAFF
TRBV21-1,-,-,TRBJ2-5,TGTGCCAGGAGCAAACGTTGGACTCGGGGGGACAATCAAGAGACCCAGTACTTC,CARSKRWTRGDNQETQYF
TRBV7-6,TRBD2,few,TRBJ2-2,TGTGCCAGCAGCCGGGGGGGAAACACCGGGGAGCTGTTTTTT,CASSRGGNTGELFF
TRBV30,-,-,TRBJ1-2,TGTGCCTGGAACCCGGGAGGGGGGGGCTATGGCTACACCTTC,CAWNPGGGGYGYTF
TRBV20-1,-,once,TRBJ1-4,TGCAGTGCTAGTAATCCCAGGACTAATGAAAAACTGTTTTTT,CSASNPRTNEKLFF
TRBV5-1,-,-,TRBJ1-1,TGCGCCAGCAGCTTGGGAACAGCGAACACTGAAGCTTTCTTT,CASSLGTANTEAFF
TRBV9,TRBD1,-,TRBJ1-2,TGTGCCAGCAGCGTCGAAGGGGGCGTAGCTAACTATGGCTACACCTTC,CASSVEGGVANYGYTF
TRBV12-3/TRBV12-4,-,-,TRBJ1-6,TGTGCCAGCACCTATTACAGGGATTCACCCCTCCACTTT,CASTYYRDSPLHF
TRBV9,TRBD2,-,TRBJ2-3,TGTGCCAGCAGCGTAAGGGGACTAGCCGCAGATACGCAGTATTTT,CASSVRGLAADTQYF
TRBV4-1,-,-,TRBJ2-1,TGCGCCAGCAGCCAAGGGCGGATGAGCTCCTACAATGAGCAGTTCTTC,CASSQGRMSSYNEQFF
TRBV19,-,few,TRBJ2-7,TGTGCCAGTAGTATATTGGGGGACATCTACGAGCAGTACTTC,CASSILGDIYEQYF
TRBV15,TRBD2,-,TRBJ2-3,TGTGCCACCAGCAGCGGCGGCGGGGGGATTACAGATACGCAGTATTTT,CATSSGGGGITDTQYF
TRBV6-6,-,-,TRBJ2-1,TGTGCCAGCAGTCCGGGCAATGAGCAGTTCTTC,CASSPGNEQFF